This is a list of T cell receptor beta chains from one sample in a study of cytomegalovirus exposure and HLA in healthy donors. Clones were sequenced by immunoSEQ multiplex PCR, and TCRdb holds only the in-frame ones, with some missing. The repertoire holds about 220,000 clones, 80% to 90% seen once, with 2.9% in the top ten. Source material: PBMCs. These receptors were taken from a woman in her late teens or twenties in good health and CMV-seronegative. Both conserved end residues are part of each CDR3. Each record gives: V gene, J gene, clone size, D gene, CDR3 DNA, CDR3 protein. The D gene is left open where the match is weak. Where a row states a size, it is once, few, many or the class of an expanded clone; other rows omit it.

>TRBV4-2|TRBJ1-2|.|.
TGTGCCAGCAGCCAAGAATCCCGGGCAGGGTTTGATGGCTACACCTTC
CASSQESRAGFDGYTF
>TRBV25-1|TRBJ2-3|.|.
TGTGCCAGCAGTGAAGGGGTGGGGCACACGGATACGCAGTATTTT
CASSEGVGHTDTQYF
>TRBV6-5|TRBJ2-7|.|TRBD1
TGTGCCAGCAGCCCTCCAGGGACAGTAGCCTACGAGCAGTACTTC
CASSPPGTVAYEQYF
>TRBV1|TRBJ2-7|.|.
TGCACCAGCGAGCCACCGACAGCCTACCGGCGCGAGCAGTACTTC
CTSEPPTAYRREQYF
>TRBV19|TRBJ1-1|few|TRBD1
TGTGCCAGTAAAATGGGACAGGGGGCGAACACTGAAGCTTTCTTT
CASKMGQGANTEAFF
>TRBV28|TRBJ2-1|once|.
TGTGCCAGCAGTAGCAGACAGAAGAGCTCCTACAATGAGCAGTTCTTC
CASSSRQKSSYNEQFF
>TRBV9|TRBJ2-1|.|TRBD1
TGTGCCAGCAGCGGACAGGGGGAGGAATCCTACAATGAGCAGTTCTTC
CASSGQGEESYNEQFF
>TRBV5-1|TRBJ2-7|.|TRBD2
TGCGCCAGCAGCCCTAGCGGGAGGGCCTACGAGCAGTACTTC
CASSPSGRAYEQYF
>TRBV5-6|TRBJ1-2|.|.
TGTGCCAGCAGCTTGATAATAGAAGACTATGGCTACACCTTC
CASSLIIEDYGYTF
>TRBV29-1|TRBJ2-7|once|TRBD2
TGCAGCGTTGAAGAGGGACTAGCGGGCGCGAGCTCCTACGAGCAGTACTTC
CSVEEGLAGASSYEQYF
>TRBV7-9|TRBJ1-4|.|.
TGTGCCAGCAGTACTGAAGCTCGGCGGAGTCTGAGGCTGTTTTTT
CASSTEARRSLRLFF
>TRBV28|TRBJ1-1|once|.
TGTGCCAGCAGTTTATTTTCGGCGCCCCGCCAGGGGCGAGCTGAAGCTTTCTTT
CASSLFSAPRQGRAEAFF
>TRBV19|TRBJ2-7|.|TRBD1
TGTGCCAGTAGTCCCACAGGGGGCGGCGAGCAGTACTTC
CASSPTGGGEQYF
>TRBV20-1|TRBJ1-4|few|.
TGCAGTGCTAGACATAATGAAAAACTGTTTTTT
CSARHNEKLFF
>TRBV18|TRBJ2-1|.|TRBD2
TGTGCCAGCTCACCAAGTACTAGCGGGAGCTCCTACAATGAGCAGTTCTTC
CASSPSTSGSSYNEQFF
>TRBV29-1|TRBJ1-2|.|TRBD1
TGCAGCGTCGGGACAGGGTATAGCTATGGCTACACCTTC
CSVGTGYSYGYTF
>TRBV5-4|TRBJ2-7|.|.
TGTGCCAGCAGCCCGGACAGCTCCTACGAGCAGTACTTC
CASSPDSSYEQYF
>TRBV29-1|TRBJ2-7|.|TRBD1
TGCAGCGTTGTAGGGGGCGCATCGACCTACGAGCAGTACTTC
CSVVGGASTYEQYF
>TRBV28|TRBJ1-5|.|TRBD1
TGTGCCAGCAGTTTGCACCAGGGGGATGGCAATCAGCCCCAGCATTTT
CASSLHQGDGNQPQHF
>TRBV27|TRBJ2-5|once|TRBD2
TGTGCCAGCAGAACGACTAGCGGGGGCGAAGAGACCCAGTACTTC
CASRTTSGGEETQYF
>TRBV5-6|TRBJ2-1|once|.
TGTGCCAGCAGCTTAGGCGGGGACAATGAGCAGTTCTTC
CASSLGGDNEQFF
>TRBV10-3|TRBJ1-1|few|TRBD1
TGTGCCGCTAGGGGGCTGAACACTGAAGCTTTCTTT
CAARGLNTEAFF
>TRBV27|TRBJ2-3|.|TRBD2
TGTGCCAGCAGCCAAGGGACTAGCGGGAGCACAGATACGCAGTATTTT
CASSQGTSGSTDTQYF
>TRBV7-9|TRBJ2-7|.|.
TGTGCCAGCAGCTTAGATCCAGGTGGCCGTCGCGCCTACGAGCAGTACTTC
CASSLDPGGRRAYEQYF
>TRBV9|TRBJ2-2|.|.
TGTGCCAGCAGCGCGTCTAGGGGCCCCTCGAACACCGGGGAGCTGTTTTTT
CASSASRGPSNTGELFF
>TRBV5-1|TRBJ2-2|once|TRBD2
TGCGCCAGCAGCTTGGCCCGACTAGCGGGAGGGCCGACCGGGGAGCTGTTTTTT
CASSLARLAGGPTGELFF
>TRBV7-2|TRBJ1-2|.|TRBD1
TGTGCCAGCAGCAGAGCGACAGGGACCCTTAACTATGGCTACACCTTC
CASSRATGTLNYGYTF
>TRBV11-3|TRBJ1-1|.|TRBD1
TGTGCCAGCAGCTTAGGGACAGGAGGTAACACTGAAGCTTTCTTT
CASSLGTGGNTEAFF
>TRBV27|TRBJ2-5|.|.
TGTGCCAGCAGTTTCCTGGAGACCCAGTACTTC
CASSFLETQYF
>TRBV27|TRBJ2-7|.|.
TGTGCCAGCCACGGGTCAGGCGGGTTCGAGCAGTACTTC
CASHGSGGFEQYF
>TRBV6-5|TRBJ2-7|.|TRBD2
TGTGCCAGCAGAGCGGGAGCCTACGAGCAGTACTTC
CASRAGAYEQYF
>TRBV2|TRBJ2-5|.|.
TGTGCCAGCAGTGCTGATGGAGTTACGGAGACCCAGTACTTC
CASSADGVTETQYF
>TRBV27|TRBJ2-6|.|TRBD1
TGTGCCAGCACGGTATCAGGGGGTCCACTCTCTGGGGCCAACGTCCTGACTTTC
CASTVSGGPLSGANVLTF
>TRBV29-1|TRBJ2-1|.|TRBD2
TGCAGCGTTGCGCCTAGCGGGGCGTCGGATGAGCAGTTCTTC
CSVAPSGASDEQFF
>TRBV19|TRBJ1-5|.|TRBD1
TGTGCCACACAGGACAGGGTGGGGCAGCCCCAGCATTTT
CATQDRVGQPQHF
>TRBV10-3|TRBJ1-2|.|.
TGTGCCATCAAAACAAGGACCCCGACAGAGTACTATGGCTACACCTTC
CAIKTRTPTEYYGYTF
>TRBV7-2|TRBJ2-7|.|TRBD2
TGTGCCAGCAGCCACCCGACTAGCGGGAGCGAGCAGTACTTC
CASSHPTSGSEQYF
>TRBV28|TRBJ2-6|.|.
TGTGCCAGCAGTTTTTTGGGCACCGACTCTGGGGCCAACGTCCTGACTTTC
CASSFLGTDSGANVLTF
>TRBV5-1|TRBJ1-2|.|.
TGCGCCAGCGGGTTACAGAACTATGGCTACACCTTC
CASGLQNYGYTF
>TRBV5-1|TRBJ2-3|once|TRBD1
TGCGCCAGCAGCTTGGCGTCCAGGGGGAAGGATACGCAGTATTTT
CASSLASRGKDTQYF
>TRBV2|TRBJ2-7|.|TRBD2
TGTGCCAGCAGTGGACTAGCGGGCAACGAGCAGTACTTC
CASSGLAGNEQYF
>TRBV27|TRBJ2-1|.|TRBD2
TGTGCCAGCAGTTTAGGTCTTCTAGCGGGAACGCGGAGCTCCTACAATGAGCAGTTCTTC
CASSLGLLAGTRSSYNEQFF
>TRBV27|TRBJ2-1|.|.
TGTGCCAGCGGAGGGTCGGCCTACAATGAGCAGTTCTTC
CASGGSAYNEQFF
>TRBV27|TRBJ1-2|.|TRBD1
TGTGCCAGCCTCGGACAGGGGGCTGGGGGGGGGTATGGCTACACCTTC
CASLGQGAGGGYGYTF
>TRBV4-2|TRBJ2-7|.|.
TGTGCCAGCAGCCCGGGACATCACTACGAGCAGTACTTC
CASSPGHHYEQYF
>TRBV5-1|TRBJ1-3|.|.
TGCGCCAGCCGCCCAGGGTCGGGAAACACCATATATTTT
CASRPGSGNTIYF
>TRBV27|TRBJ2-5|.|TRBD1
TGTGCCAGCACCGACAGGGGACAGACCCAGTACTTC
CASTDRGQTQYF
>TRBV11-2|TRBJ2-1|.|TRBD1
TGTGCCAGCAGCTTCACCGGGACAGGGGCATACAATGAGCAGTTCTTC
CASSFTGTGAYNEQFF
>TRBV28|TRBJ2-7|.|.
TGTGCCAGCAGTTTAAGGGCAGGGGCGTACTTC
CASSLRAGAYF
>TRBV7-6|TRBJ1-2|few|TRBD1
TGTGCCAGCAGCTCGACAGGGATACTTGGCTACACCTTC
CASSSTGILGYTF
>TRBV4-1|TRBJ2-3|few|.
TGCGCCAGCGGAGGGGCCGGTACGCAGTATTTT
CASGGAGTQYF
>TRBV5-1|TRBJ2-3|.|.
TGCGCCAGCAGCTTGGCCCCAGGGGTCGATACGCAGTATTTT
CASSLAPGVDTQYF
>TRBV29-1|TRBJ2-5|.|.
TGCAGCGGGAGGGTCCATGAGACCCAGTACTTC
CSGRVHETQYF
>TRBV28|TRBJ1-1|once|.
TGTGCCAGCAGAATCAAGGCTTGGAGGACTGAAGCTTTCTTT
CASRIKAWRTEAFF
>TRBV11-2|TRBJ2-7|.|TRBD1
TGTGCCAGCAGCTCCCCGGGACAGGGAACCGGATACGAGCAGTACTTC
CASSSPGQGTGYEQYF
>TRBV28|TRBJ2-1|once|.
TGTGCCAGCAGCTCGGCCGGGGGAGGTAGTGCCTACAATGAGCAGTTCTTC
CASSSAGGGSAYNEQFF
>TRBV6-1|TRBJ1-2|.|.
TGTGCCAGCAGTGAAGTCCGGGGAAACTATGGCTACACCTTC
CASSEVRGNYGYTF
>TRBV5-4|TRBJ2-7|.|TRBD2
TGTGCCAGCAGCTTGGAAAGCGGGAGGGCCTACGAGCAGTACTTC
CASSLESGRAYEQYF
>TRBV30|TRBJ1-5|.|TRBD1
TGTGCCTGGAGAACCGGACAGGGCAATCAGCCCCAGCATTTT
CAWRTGQGNQPQHF
>TRBV10-3|TRBJ2-7|.|TRBD1
TGTGCCATCGGGGGACAGGGAACCTACGAGCAGTACTTC
CAIGGQGTYEQYF